Sequencing of this T cell receptor (beta chain) was carried out in a study of control samples from healthy donors and cancer patients. Assay: immunoSEQ multiplex PCR; the TCRdb copy retains only in-frame clones and omits some. The data show 150,000 or so clones, with over 85% seen just once and 5.5% to 7.5% held by the top ten. V lost 4 bases, J lost 2 bases, and 3 bases stayed unmatched. CDR3 length: 14 amino acids. The germline CDR1 and CDR2 sequences are SNHLY and FYNNEI. V and J are TRBV2 and TRBJ2-7; 9 nucleotides agree with TRBD2. Sequencing input: blood. The sequence was obtained from a man in his late teens or twenties in good health. The CDR3 DNA sequence: TGTGCCAGCAGTGTCCTAGCGGGGACCTACGAGCAGTACTTC. Translating gives CASSVLAGTYEQYF. The whole variable domain, filled in from reference TRBV2 and TRBJ2-7, reads EPEVTQTPSHQVTQMGQEVILRCVPISNHLYFYWYRQILGQKVEFLVSFYNNEISEKSEIFDDQFSVERPDGSNFTLKIRSTKLEDSAMYFCASSVLAGTYEQYFGPGTRLTVT.